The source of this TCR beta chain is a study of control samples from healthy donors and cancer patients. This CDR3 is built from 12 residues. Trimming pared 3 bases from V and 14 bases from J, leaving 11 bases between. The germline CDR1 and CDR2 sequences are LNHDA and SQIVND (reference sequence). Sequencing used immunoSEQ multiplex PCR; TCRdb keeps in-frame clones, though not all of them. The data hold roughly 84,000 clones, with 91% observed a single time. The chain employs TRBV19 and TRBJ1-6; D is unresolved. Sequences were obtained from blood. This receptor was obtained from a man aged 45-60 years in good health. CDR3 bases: TGTGCCAGTAGTATTGAATGGGGAACCCTCCACTTT. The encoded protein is CASSIEWGTLHF.